The sequence of this T cell receptor beta chain was determined in a study of blood T cells in healthy people across ages. The study's findings and limits: With unsorted PBMCs, a conclusive comparison of naive versus antigen-experienced cells was not possible.

Per-sample PBMC isolation yielded at least 7 million cells. The use of a sample-barcoded 5' primer and a J-beta primer mix characterized a second PCR of about 6 to 11 cycles. MiXCR, applied by TCRdb to the 5' RACE reads, yields one record per CDR3 protein. The profile shows over a million distinct CDR3 sequences, around 39% of them singletons. The length of the CDR3 is 17 residues. Germline V gene lookup returns CDR1 SGHVS and CDR2 FQNEAQ. J lost 0 bases, V lost 0 bases, and 4 bases had no gene match. This clonotype was observed a handful of times. Its antigen is not known. The source material was blood. The chain links TRBV7-8 to TRBJ2-1; 8 nucleotides agree with TRBD1. This TCR derives from a woman between 18 and 30 years old in good health. The CDR3 region is CASSLAGRGLSYNEQFF. In DNA form, the CDR3 reads TGTGCCAGCAGCTTAGCGGGCAGGGGGCTCTCCTACAATGAGCAGTTCTTC.